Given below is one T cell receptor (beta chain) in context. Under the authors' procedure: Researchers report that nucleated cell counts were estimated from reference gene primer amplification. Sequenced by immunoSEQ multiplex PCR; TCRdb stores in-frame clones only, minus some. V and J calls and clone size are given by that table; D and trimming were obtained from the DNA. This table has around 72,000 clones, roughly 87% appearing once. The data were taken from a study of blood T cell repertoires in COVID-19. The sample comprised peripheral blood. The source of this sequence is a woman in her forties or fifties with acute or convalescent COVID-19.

The CDR3 DNA sequence: TGCGCCAGCGGGGGGACTGGGGCCAACGTCCTGACTTTC. Amino acids: CASGGTGANVLTF. J is TRBJ2-6 and V is TRBV10-2; D possibly corresponds to TRBD2 (6 bases). V lost 8 bases, J lost 2 bases, and 7 bases lay in between. The CDR3 covers 13 residues. Looked up from germline, CDR1 is WSHSY and CDR2 is SAAADI.